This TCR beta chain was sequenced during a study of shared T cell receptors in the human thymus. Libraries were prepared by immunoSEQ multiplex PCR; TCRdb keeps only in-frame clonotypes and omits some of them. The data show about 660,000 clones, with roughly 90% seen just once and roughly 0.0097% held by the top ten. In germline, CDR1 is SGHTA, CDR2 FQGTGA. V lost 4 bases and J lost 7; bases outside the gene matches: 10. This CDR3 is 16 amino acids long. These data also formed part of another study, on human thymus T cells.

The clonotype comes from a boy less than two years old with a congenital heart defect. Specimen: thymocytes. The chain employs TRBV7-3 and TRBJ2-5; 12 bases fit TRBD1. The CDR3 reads CASSSGTGGPTGTQYF. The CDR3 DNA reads TGTGCCAGCAGCTCCGGGACAGGGGGCCCTACGGGGACCCAGTACTTC.